This T cell receptor (beta chain) was recovered during a study of cytomegalovirus exposure and HLA in healthy donors. The CDR3 consists of 16 residues. CDR1 WSHSY and CDR2 SAAADI come from the germline V gene. The V end was cut by 0 bases, the J end by 5 bases, with 16 bases between. Study-level results: The investigators catalogued 164 TCR beta chains as cytomegalovirus-associated. The classifier reportedly diagnosed cytomegalovirus status with high sensitivity and specificity. For most TCR beta V segments, an earlier analysis put the productive rate at about 87% or about 30% of the time.

This clone appeared a few times. Its matching antigen is unknown. Researchers ran the PCR with 60 Vbeta and 13 Jbeta primers. Produced via immunoSEQ multiplex PCR; TCRdb's table is partial and in-frame only. The profile covers 100,000 to 150,000 clones, with just under 80% appearing a single time and roughly 1.5% taken by the ten largest. The rearrangement uses TRBV10-2 and TRBJ1-1; D gene unclear. Sequencing input: PBMCs. This clonotype originated in a woman younger than 30 in good health and CMV-seronegative. The CDR3 reads CASSESPPEGATEAFF. The CDR3 DNA sequence: TGCGCCAGCAGTGAGTCACCCCCGGAGGGTGCGACTGAAGCTTTCTTT.